One and the same sample provided the 27 T cell receptor beta chains below, sequenced in a study of cytomegalovirus exposure and HLA in healthy donors. Primers: 60 Vbeta forward and 13 Jbeta reverse. The table came from immunoSEQ multiplex PCR; TCRdb's copy has only in-frame clones and leaves some out. The sample shows 150,000 to 200,000 clones, 80% to 90% of them seen only once. What was sequenced was PBMCs. These receptors were obtained from a woman under 30 in good health and CMV-seropositive.

The V and J genes are TRBV5-4 and TRBJ2-7; 10 positions match TRBD2. The CDR3 is made up of 15 amino acids. The germline V gene has CDR1 SGHNT and CDR2 YYREEE (reference sequence). V shed 1 base, J shed 5 bases, and the junction held 6 bases outside the gene matches. The CDR3 DNA sequence: TGTGCCAGCAGCTTGAGGCTAGCGGGGGCCCACGAGCAGTACTTC. Translation: CASSLRLAGAHEQYF.

The chain carries TRBV2 and TRBJ1-1, with a weak D call TRBD1 (5 bases). The germline CDR1 and CDR2 sequences are SNHLY and FYNNEI. V was clipped by 6 bases and J by 0 bases, with 11 bases between them. The CDR3 is made up of 14 amino acids. The CDR3 DNA is TGTGCCAGCAGGAAGACAGTGATGAACACTGAAGCTTTCTTT. Translated, it gives CASRKTVMNTEAFF.

The chain joins TRBV7-2 to TRBJ2-7; the match to TRBD2 covers 7 bases. Germline CDR1 is SGHTA and CDR2 is FQGNSA. The CDR3 extends over 13 amino acids. V trimming: 1 base; J trimming: 6 bases; junction bases outside the gene matches: 3. The CDR3 DNA reads TGTGCCAGCAGCTTAGGGCGCGGGGGCGAGCAGTACTTC. Translation: CASSLGRGGEQYF.

This clone was recorded many times. The V gene is TRBV4-3, the J gene TRBJ2-3; 8 bases fit TRBD2. V lost 0 bases to trimming and J lost 7 bases; unmatched junction nucleotides: 15. Germline CDR1 is LGHNA and CDR2 is YSLEER. This CDR3 comprises 18 residues. In DNA form, the CDR3 reads TGCGCCAGCAGCCAAGAACTCTCTAACGGGGGGGCGAAGAATACGCAGTATTTT. Translated: CASSQELSNGGAKNTQYF.

The chain links TRBV13 to TRBJ2-5; no firm D call. Germline V gene lookup returns CDR1 PRHDT and CDR2 FYEKMQ (reference sequence). The V gene lost 2 bases and the J gene lost 1 base, with 8 bases spanning the gap. The CDR3 has 14 residues. CDR3 residues: CASSLLRFQETQYF. Here the CDR3 DNA reads TGTGCCAGCAGCTTATTGCGATTCCAAGAGACCCAGTACTTC.

This chain uses TRBV19 with TRBJ2-5, with 7 bases matching TRBD1. In germline, CDR1 is LNHDA, CDR2 SQIVND (reference sequence). Trimming took 4 bases from V and 2 from J; bases not matched to a gene: 4. CDR3 length equals 14 residues. The CDR3 region has the DNA TGTGCCAGTAGTACCCCGGGACAGCAAGAGACCCAGTACTTC. This codes for CASSTPGQQETQYF. Based on the CDR3 plus reference TRBV19 and TRBJ2-5, the full variable domain is DGGITQSPKYLFRKEGQNVTLSCEQNLNHDAMYWYRQDPGQGLRLIYYSQIVNDFQKGDIAEGYSVSREKKESFPLTVTSAQKNPTAFYLCASSTPGQQETQYFGPGTRLLVL.

The chain employs TRBV7-9 and TRBJ1-3; perhaps TRBD1 as D (5 bases). V was cut by 5 bases and J by 0 bases, with 20 bases left in between. This CDR3 has 18 amino acids. The germline gives CDR1 SEHNR, CDR2 FQNEAQ (reference sequence). The CDR3 bases are TGTGCCAGCAGCATCCCAGGGATTGGGGTACTCTCTGGAAACACCATATATTTT. Encoded protein: CASSIPGIGVLSGNTIYF. The full variable domain, completed using reference TRBV7-9 and TRBJ1-3, is DTGVSQNPRHKITKRGQNVTFRCDPISEHNRLYWYRQTLGQGPEFLTYFQNEAQLEKSRLLSDRFSAERPKGSFSTLEIQRTEQGDSAMYLCASSIPGIGVLSGNTIYFGEGSWLTVV.

V is TRBV15 and J is TRBJ1-3; D is unresolved. Germline V gene data show CDR1 as LNHNV and CDR2 as YYDKDF (reference sequence). The CDR3 covers 13 residues. The V and J ends lost 4 bases and 3 bases respectively, with 7 bases between them. CDR3 sequence reads: CATSMYNGNTIYF. The CDR3 coding sequence is TGTGCCACCAGCATGTACAATGGAAACACCATATATTTT.

Note on this clone: One end of the junction does not line up with germline, which may come from a read error. J is TRBJ2-5 and V is TRBV7-9, with a possible D match to TRBD2 (6 bases). The CDR3 spans 16 residues. Germline CDR1 reads SEHNR; CDR2 reads FQNEAQ (reference sequence). The CDR3 region has the DNA TGTTCCAGCAGCGATAATTTTGGTGGCGGGGAAGAGACCCAGTACTTC. Translation gives CSSSDNFGGGEETQYF.

The chain joins TRBV5-1 to TRBJ2-1; TRBD2 agrees at 14 bases. Looked up from germline, CDR1 is SGHRS and CDR2 is YFSETQ. This CDR3 region has 17 residues. The ends lost 4 bases at V and 10 bases at J; junction bases unmatched: 13. CDR3 protein: CASSPTSGGAWVGEQFF. The CDR3 nucleotides read TGCGCCAGCAGCCCGACTAGCGGGGGGGCATGGGTTGGCGAGCAGTTCTTC. The full variable domain, with the rest looked up from reference TRBV5-1 and TRBJ2-1, is KAGVTQTPRYLIKTRGQQVTLSCSPISGHRSVSWYQQTPGQGLQFLFEYFSETQRNKGNFPGRFSGRQFSNSRSEMNVSTLELGDSALYLCASSPTSGGAWVGEQFFGPGTRLTVL.

The chain joins TRBV6-5 to TRBJ2-5; D may be TRBD2 (6 bases). The CDR3 loop spans 14 amino acids. From germline, CDR1 is MNHEY and CDR2 SVGAGI. V shed 2 bases and J shed 1 base, with 8 bases lying between them. In nucleotides, the CDR3 is TGTGCCAGCAGTTACGTCGGGGGCCAAGAGACCCAGTACTTC. Translated: CASSYVGGQETQYF.

Only one count was recorded for this clone. The rearrangement links TRBV5-6 to TRBJ1-4; D is unclear. V lost 4 bases and J lost 11, with 12 bases in between. The CDR3 length is 12 residues. Germline lookup yields CDR1 SGHDT and CDR2 YYEEEE. The CDR3 nucleotides read TGTGCCAGCAGCACCCTAAGCACTAAACTGTTTTTT. It encodes CASSTLSTKLFF. Complete variable domain (other parts from reference TRBV5-6 and TRBJ1-4): DAGVTQSPTHLIKTRGQQVTLRCSPKSGHDTVSWYQQALGQGPQFIFQYYEEEERQRGNFPDRFSGHQFPNYSSELNVNALLLGDSALYLCASSTLSTKLFFGSGTQLSVL.

The gene calls are TRBV6-1 and TRBJ2-1; D is unresolved. The CDR3 sequence is 15 residues long. V was shortened by 7 bases and J by 10 bases, with 23 bases between the two germline ends. Germline lookup yields CDR1 MNHNS and CDR2 SASEGT. The CDR3 nucleotides read TGTGCCAGCATAGCCGTTGCGGCAGCGTTTGAGGAGCAGTTCTTC. Translating it yields CASIAVAAAFEEQFF.

The rearrangement uses TRBV4-2 and TRBJ2-1; 9 bases map to TRBD2. This CDR3 contains 16 residues. CDR1 is LGHNA and CDR2 is YNFKEQ in the germline V gene. Trimming at V came to 0 bases and at J to 4 bases, leaving 4 bases not matched to a gene. The CDR3 protein is CASSQDLRGGYNEQFF. In DNA form, the CDR3 reads TGTGCCAGCAGCCAAGATTTGCGGGGGGGGTACAATGAGCAGTTCTTC.

The rearrangement joins TRBV5-1 to TRBJ2-7; D ambiguous. V shed 4 bases and J shed 1 base, with 9 bases lying between them. CDR1 and CDR2 from the germline V gene are SGHRS and YFSETQ. The CDR3 is made up of 13 amino acids. The CDR3 region has the DNA TGCGCCAGCAGCATCCGAGGTTCCTACGAGCAGTACTTC. Amino acids: CASSIRGSYEQYF.

This chain connects TRBV10-2 to TRBJ2-1; D is possibly TRBD2 (5 bases). Germline-derived CDR1 and CDR2 are WSHSY and SAAADI. Trimming shortened V by 6 bases and J by 12 bases, and 9 bases separated the two germline ends. CDR3 size: 10 residues. Here the CDR3 reads CASRDRGQFF. The CDR3 DNA is TGCGCCAGCAGGGACCGGGGGCAGTTCTTC.

A single count supports this clone. The chain uses TRBV7-2 and TRBJ1-2; 10 bases line up with TRBD1. The CDR3 has 16 residues. With V trimmed by 5 bases and J by 4 bases, 10 bases remained unmatched. The V gene's germline CDR1 is SGHTA and CDR2 FQGNSA. The CDR3 here is CASSITGTGVGYGYTF. The CDR3 DNA is TGTGCCAGCAGCATCACCGGGACAGGGGTAGGCTATGGCTACACCTTC.

For the CDR3, the DNA is TGTGCCAGCAACCCATCTGGCTCCTTCTACGAGCAGTACTTC. Protein sequence: CASNPSGSFYEQYF. The chain uses TRBV9 and TRBJ2-7; D not certain. Trimming removed 6 bases at V and 3 bases at J, with 16 bases between. From germline, CDR1 is SGDLS and CDR2 YYNGEE. CDR3 size: 14 residues.

V and J are TRBV10-3 and TRBJ2-2; 8 bases line up with TRBD1. Trimming at V came to 6 bases and at J to 1 base, leaving 4 bases not matched to a gene. The CDR3 totals 15 residues. Germline loops: CDR1 ENHRY, CDR2 SYGVKD. The CDR3 sequence is CAIRVGTGNTGELFF. CDR3 in DNA: TGTGCCATCAGGGTTGGGACAGGGAACACCGGGGAGCTGTTTTTT.

The V gene is TRBV7-8, the J gene TRBJ2-7, with no clear D. This CDR3 is 15 amino acids long. Germline V gene data show CDR1 as SGHVS and CDR2 as FQNEAQ. The V gene lost 1 base and the J gene lost 5 bases, with 15 bases spanning the gap. The CDR3 loop is CASSLVPAGTDEQYF. The CDR3 region has the DNA TGTGCCAGCAGCTTAGTTCCGGCAGGAACTGACGAGCAGTACTTC.

The chain recombines TRBV21-1 with TRBJ1-6; TRBD1 is taken as the D call from the table, unchecked against the DNA. TRBV21-1 is flagged as a pseudogene. The CDR3 contains 16 residues. The CDR3 nucleotides read TGTGCCAGCAGCAAAAAGGGCAGACAGGATAATTCACCCCTCCACTTT. Its protein is CASSKKGRQDNSPLHF.

Concerning this clone itself: An end of the junction differs from the germline gene, which may be a read error. V usage is TRBV2 and J usage is TRBJ2-7, with D possibly being TRBD1 (5 bases). Germline CDR1 is SNHLY and CDR2 is FYNNEI. The CDR3 is 14 amino acids. CDR3 residues: CDSSAAGRPYEQYF. The DNA for the CDR3 is TGTGACAGCAGTGCCGCAGGGCGGCCCTACGAGCAGTACTTC.

This clone was counted once. The chain employs TRBV27 and TRBJ2-1; TRBD2 matches 9 bases. The CDR3 is made up of 15 amino acids. V gave up 4 bases and J gave up 4 bases; unmatched junction bases: 5. The germline V gene has CDR1 MNHEY and CDR2 SMNVEV (reference sequence). The CDR3 sequence: CASSSGGGAYNEQFF. The CDR3 nucleotides read TGTGCCAGCAGTTCGGGCGGGGGGGCTTACAATGAGCAGTTCTTC.

V usage is TRBV5-4 and J usage is TRBJ2-1, with D maybe TRBD2 (6 bases). This CDR3 comprises 15 residues. Germline CDR1 is SGHNT and CDR2 is YYREEE (reference sequence). V lost 4 bases, J lost 7 bases, and 18 bases lay in between. The CDR3 DNA is TGTGCCAGCAGCCAGGGCTGGGCGGGGTCTAATGAGCAGTTCTTC. Translating gives CASSQGWAGSNEQFF.

The CDR3 here is CAISGKDGTAYEQYF. The CDR3 coding sequence is TGTGCCATCAGTGGAAAAGACGGAACAGCCTACGAGCAGTACTTC. The chain has TRBV10-3 and TRBJ2-7; D is unclear. Trimming took off 4 bases at V and 2 bases at J, with 15 bases between the two ends. CDR1 is ENHRY and CDR2 is SYGVKD in the germline V gene. The CDR3 has 15 residues.

V usage is TRBV19 and J usage is TRBJ1-2; D is ambiguous. This CDR3 contains 12 residues. Per germline, CDR1 LNHDA and CDR2 SQIVND (reference sequence). Deletions cut 5 bases from V and 7 bases from J, with 11 bases between. The CDR3 protein is CASSPQGSGYTF. The CDR3 coding sequence is TGTGCCAGTAGTCCCCAAGGGAGTGGCTACACCTTC. Full variable domain (remainder filled in from reference TRBV19 and TRBJ1-2): DGGITQSPKYLFRKEGQNVTLSCEQNLNHDAMYWYRQDPGQGLRLIYYSQIVNDFQKGDIAEGYSVSREKKESFPLTVTSAQKNPTAFYLCASSPQGSGYTFGSGTRLTVV.

This clone was observed a single time. The chain employs TRBV5-1 and TRBJ1-1; 8 positions match TRBD1. CDR1 is SGHRS and CDR2 is YFSETQ in the germline V gene. After removal of 4 bases from V and 5 bases from J, the junction contained 7 bases not matched to a gene. The CDR3 consists of 14 residues. The CDR3 DNA is TGCGCCAGCAGCCCCCAGGGGGCGCGTACTGAAGCTTTCTTT. Translating gives CASSPQGARTEAFF. The full variable domain, in which reference TRBV5-1 and TRBJ1-1 provide the parts outside the CDR3, is KAGVTQTPRYLIKTRGQQVTLSCSPISGHRSVSWYQQTPGQGLQFLFEYFSETQRNKGNFPGRFSGRQFSNSRSEMNVSTLELGDSALYLCASSPQGARTEAFFGQGTRLTVV.